A single sample gave rise to the 27 T cell receptor beta chains below, sequenced in a study of OX40 agonist ivuxolimab in advanced cancers. Libraries were made using the immunoSEQ multiplex PCR assay. TCRdb stores this immuneACCESS table with in-frame sequences only. Part of the clones is absent; in the studies checked, under half of the shortfall reflects unresolved V genes, and no reason is known for the rest. This sample comprises under 100,000 clones, about nine tenths of them detected only once. The ten largest clones add up to approximately 9.9% of the sample. The material was CD4+ or CD8+ T cells sorted from blood, obtained in a trial of the OX40 agonist ivuxolimab. These receptors were collected from an adult with an advanced solid tumor such as melanoma, head and neck, liver or kidney cancer.

CDR3 loop: CASSVETGGGYTF. CDR3 DNA sequence: TGTGCCAGCAGCGTAGAAACGGGGGGTGGCTACACCTTC. V gene TRBV9 combines with J gene TRBJ1-2; perhaps TRBD1 as D (5 bases). Between the trimmed V and J ends, which lost 0 bases and 7 bases, there was a span of 10 bases. Germline V CDR1 and CDR2: SGDLS, YYNGEE. This CDR3 region has 13 residues.

The chain joins TRBV2 to TRBJ2-5, with 9 bases that match TRBD1. Unmatched junction bases numbered 27, after V lost 8 bases and J lost 5 bases. The germline CDR1 and CDR2 sequences are SNHLY and FYNNEI. This CDR3 spans 20 amino acids. This chain's CDR3 is CASSSGGTGIVFTLAETQYF. CDR3 coding DNA: TGTGCCAGCTCCTCAGGCGGGACAGGGATTGTATTTACGCTGGCGGAGACCCAGTACTTC. Full variable domain (outside the CDR3, taken from reference TRBV2 and TRBJ2-5): EPEVTQTPSHQVTQMGQEVILRCVPISNHLYFYWYRQILGQKVEFLVSFYNNEISEKSEIFDDQFSVERPDGSNFTLKIRSTKLEDSAMYFCASSSGGTGIVFTLAETQYFGPGTRLLVL.

A word on this clone: The junction does not match germline at one end; this may be a read error. The V and J genes are TRBV4-1 and TRBJ1-1; D may be TRBD1 (5 bases). Germline lookup yields CDR1 MGHRA and CDR2 YSYEKL. The CDR3 extends over 13 amino acids. The CDR3 region is CASSRLDSLFPSF. In DNA, the CDR3 is TGCGCCAGCAGCCGATTAGACAGCCTCTTTCCGTCTTTT.

V is TRBV18 and J is TRBJ1-4; tentative D call: TRBD1 (5 bases). This CDR3 comprises 15 residues. Germline values: CDR1 KGHSH, CDR2 LQKENI. Trimming took off 6 bases at V and 4 bases at J, with 15 bases between the two ends. CDR3 amino acids: CASSPEGAYNEKLFF. The CDR3 DNA is TGTGCCAGCTCTCCTGAAGGGGCCTATAATGAAAAACTGTTTTTT.

The V gene is TRBV7-6, the J gene TRBJ2-1, with a tentative D call TRBD2 (5 bases). This CDR3 spans 14 amino acids. Germline CDR1 is SGHVS and CDR2 is FNYEAQ. Trimming took 2 bases from V and 14 from J, leaving 19 bases between them. CDR3 sequence reads: CASSLPPRGPGEFF. CDR3 bases: TGTGCCAGCAGCTTACCACCGCGTGGTCCCGGGGAGTTCTTC. The full variable domain, in which reference TRBV7-6 and TRBJ2-1 provide the parts outside the CDR3, is GAGVSQSPRYKVTKRGQDVALRCDPISGHVSLYWYRQALGQGPEFLTYFNYEAQQDKSGLPNDRFSAERPEGSISTLTIQRTEQRDSAMYRCASSLPPRGPGEFFGPGTRLTVL.

This rearrangement joins TRBV13 to TRBJ2-1; 8 bases are shared with TRBD1. Germline CDR1 PRHDT, CDR2 FYEKMQ (reference sequence). Germline trimming cut 8 bases from V and 2 bases from J; bases unmatched to any gene: 8. The CDR3 sequence is 15 residues long. CDR3 protein: CASQTGDGAYNEQFF. The DNA for the CDR3 is TGTGCCAGCCAGACAGGGGATGGAGCCTACAATGAGCAGTTCTTC.

The J gene is TRBJ1-5, the V gene TRBV5-6; 7 nucleotides agree with TRBD1. Germline trimming cut 1 base from V and 10 bases from J; bases unmatched to any gene: 8. CDR1 is SGHDT and CDR2 is YYEEEE in the germline V gene. The CDR3 runs 14 residues. The CDR3 DNA reads as TGTGCCAGCAGCTTGATGGCAGGGGGGAATCCCCAGCATTTT. Its translation is CASSLMAGGNPQHF.

The genes are TRBV7-9 and TRBJ2-7; 11 bases agree with TRBD1. Germline V lookup: CDR1 SEHNR, CDR2 FQNEAQ (reference sequence). There are 15 residues in the CDR3. The V and J ends lost 1 base and 2 bases, in that order; junction bases with no gene match: 1. The CDR3 DNA is TGTGCCAGCAGCTTAGAGGACAGGGGGCCCTACGAGCAGTACTTC. It codes for CASSLEDRGPYEQYF.

The chain uses TRBV2 and TRBJ2-7; possible D gene TRBD1, 6 bases. The CDR3 sequence is 13 residues long. Trimming stripped 8 bases from V and 2 bases from J, with 13 bases between. The germline gives CDR1 SNHLY, CDR2 FYNNEI. CDR3 region: CASWGQEAYEQYF. Written as DNA, the CDR3 is TGTGCCAGCTGGGGACAAGAAGCCTACGAGCAGTACTTC.

This clone was recorded a few times. This rearrangement joins TRBV6-5 to TRBJ1-2; 9 bases are a match to TRBD1. From germline, CDR1 is MNHEY and CDR2 SVGAGI. Trimming took 7 bases from V and 8 from J; bases not matched to a gene: 8. The CDR3 covers 13 residues. The CDR3 region is CASNRGTGTGYTF. CDR3 in DNA: TGTGCCAGCAACAGAGGGACAGGGACGGGCTACACCTTC.

This clone was picked up a small number of times. V gene TRBV6-1 combines with J gene TRBJ2-1, with TRBD2 matching over 13 bases. The V segment lost 2 bases and the J segment 7 bases; nucleotides outside the gene matches: 5. The CDR3 has 16 residues. Per germline, CDR1 MNHNS and CDR2 SASEGT. This CDR3 reads CASSETSGGASNEQFF. The CDR3 nucleotides are TGTGCCAGCAGTGAAACTAGCGGGGGGGCCTCGAATGAGCAGTTCTTC.

CDR3 protein: CASSLVQGASEKLFF. The CDR3 DNA reads as TGTGCCAGCAGCTTAGTTCAGGGGGCGAGTGAAAAACTGTTTTTT. J is TRBJ1-4 and V is TRBV7-9, with 8 bases matching TRBD1. V was clipped by 1 base and J by 7 bases; unmatched bases: 5. The CDR3 has 15 amino acids. CDR1 is SEHNR and CDR2 is FQNEAQ in the germline V gene (reference sequence). Complete variable domain (other parts from reference TRBV7-9 and TRBJ1-4): DTGVSQNPRHKITKRGQNVTFRCDPISEHNRLYWYRQTLGQGPEFLTYFQNEAQLEKSRLLSDRFSAERPKGSFSTLEIQRTEQGDSAMYLCASSLVQGASEKLFFGSGTQLSVL.

The genes are TRBV9 and TRBJ1-2; TRBD1 matches 12 bases. The CDR3 runs to 13 residues. J was trimmed by 4 bases and V by 7 bases; bases with no gene match: 2. CDR1 is SGDLS, CDR2 YYNGEE, per germline. CDR3 bases: TGTGCCAGCGGGACAGGGGGCGTCTATGGCTACACCTTC. Residues: CASGTGGVYGYTF.

The chain has TRBV5-6 and TRBJ2-1; possible D gene TRBD2, 5 bases. Per germline, CDR1 SGHDT and CDR2 YYEEEE. Between the trimmed V and J ends, which lost 0 bases and 4 bases, there was a span of 11 bases. The length of the CDR3 is 15 residues. The DNA of the CDR3 is TGTGCCAGCAGCTTGGGAGGGTTCGGGTACAATGAGCAGTTCTTC. Its protein product is CASSLGGFGYNEQFF.

The rearrangement joins TRBV6-5 to TRBJ2-5; D might be TRBD2 (6 bases). The V end was cut by 7 bases, the J end by 2 bases, with 11 bases between. Germline-derived CDR1 and CDR2 are MNHEY and SVGAGI. CDR3 size: 13 residues. The chain's CDR3 is CASMGGSQETQYF. The CDR3 nucleotides read TGTGCCAGCATGGGGGGTTCACAAGAGACCCAGTACTTC.

The rearrangement links TRBV6-5 to TRBJ1-6; D gene ambiguous. The CDR3 is 13 residues long. V was pared by 0 bases and J by 5 bases, with 2 bases between. Per germline, CDR1 MNHEY and CDR2 SVGAGI. The CDR3 spells CASSYSDNSPLHF. As DNA, the CDR3 is TGTGCCAGCAGTTACTCGGATAATTCACCCCTCCACTTT.

The J gene is TRBJ1-4, the V gene TRBV5-1; 7 nucleotides agree with TRBD1. Germline V gene data show CDR1 as SGHRS and CDR2 as YFSETQ. The V and J ends lost 1 base and 6 bases, in that order; junction bases with no gene match: 12. The CDR3 is 17 amino acids. The CDR3 DNA reads as TGCGCCAGCAGCTTGCCCAACAGGGGAGCGGTCGATGAAAAACTGTTTTTT. It codes for CASSLPNRGAVDEKLFF. The full variable domain, its missing parts supplied by reference TRBV5-1 and TRBJ1-4, is KAGVTQTPRYLIKTRGQQVTLSCSPISGHRSVSWYQQTPGQGLQFLFEYFSETQRNKGNFPGRFSGRQFSNSRSEMNVSTLELGDSALYLCASSLPNRGAVDEKLFFGSGTQLSVL.

This CDR3 is CASSTSGTWAEQYF. CDR3 bases: TGTGCCAGCAGCACCAGCGGAACCTGGGCTGAGCAGTACTTC. The chain recombines TRBV9 with TRBJ2-7, with D possibly matching TRBD2 (5 bases). Germline CDR1 reads SGDLS; CDR2 reads YYNGEE. There are 14 residues in the CDR3. V was clipped by 4 bases and J by 7 bases, with 18 bases between them.

The chain employs TRBV4-2 and TRBJ1-2; D remains ambiguous. The V gene lost 0 bases and the J gene lost 4 bases, with 9 bases spanning the gap. Germline V gene lookup returns CDR1 LGHNA and CDR2 YNFKEQ. The CDR3 is made up of 14 amino acids. DNA for the CDR3: TGTGCCAGCAGCCAAGATGAAGCCACCTATGGCTACACCTTC. Amino acids: CASSQDEATYGYTF.

On this clone: This same CDR3 is encoded by further DNA sequences in the sample. The chain combines TRBV6-1 with TRBJ2-1; D tentatively fits TRBD1 or TRBD2 (5 bases each). The V end lost 5 bases, the J end lost 5 bases, and 10 bases lay between the germline ends. In germline, CDR1 is MNHNS, CDR2 SASEGT. The CDR3 is made up of 13 amino acids. The CDR3 spells CASSPPGHNEQFF. The CDR3 DNA reads as TGTGCCAGCAGTCCTCCGGGACACAATGAGCAGTTCTTC.

The chain uses TRBV27 and TRBJ1-2; D ambiguous. Germline loops: CDR1 MNHEY, CDR2 SMNVEV (reference sequence). The CDR3 runs 13 residues. V shed 4 bases and J shed 6 bases, with 12 bases lying between them. As DNA, the CDR3 is TGTGCCAGCAGTTACGGGTCTGGGGATGGCTACACCTTC. Its protein product is CASSYGSGDGYTF.

This chain uses TRBV25-1 with TRBJ2-5, with TRBD2 matching over 13 bases. The CDR3 length is 15 residues. Germline V gene lookup returns CDR1 MGHDK and CDR2 SYGVNS. V was pared by 1 base and J by 5 bases, with 1 base of the junction left unmatched. DNA of the CDR3: TGTGCCAGCAGTGAATTGGGACTAGCGGGGGAGACCCAGTACTTC. It is translated as CASSELGLAGETQYF.

For the CDR3, the DNA is TGTGCCAGCAGCGCAGACAGGGGATCGGAAAAACTGTTTTTT. It is translated as CASSADRGSEKLFF. The V gene is TRBV5-4, the J gene TRBJ1-4; 8 bases are a match to TRBD1. The germline gives CDR1 SGHNT, CDR2 YYREEE (reference sequence). This CDR3 is built from 14 residues. After removal of 4 bases from V and 8 bases from J, the junction contained 7 bases not matched to a gene. Together with reference TRBV5-4 and TRBJ1-4, the CDR3 gives the full variable domain: ETGVTQSPTHLIKTRGQQVTLRCSSQSGHNTVSWYQQALGQGPQFIFQYYREEENGRGNFPPRFSGLQFPNYSSELNVNALELDDSALYLCASSADRGSEKLFFGSGTQLSVL.

V and J are TRBV11-2 and TRBJ2-7, with D perhaps matching TRBD1 or TRBD2 (6 bases each). Germline CDR1 is SGHAT and CDR2 is FQNNGV. Trimming took 0 bases from V and 5 from J, leaving 11 bases between them. This CDR3 comprises 14 residues. Written as DNA, the CDR3 is TGTGCCAGCAGCTTAGAGTACGGGGGCCACGAGCAGTACTTC. The encoded protein is CASSLEYGGHEQYF.

The CDR3 here is CASSATGGGKETQYF. The CDR3 DNA follows: TGCGCCAGCAGCGCAACAGGGGGCGGGAAAGAGACCCAGTACTTC. The chain recombines TRBV4-1 with TRBJ2-5; 9 bases agree with TRBD1. The junction had 7 bases not matched to a gene; V was cut back by 5 bases and J by 3 bases. From germline, CDR1 is MGHRA and CDR2 YSYEKL. The CDR3 spans 15 residues.

J is TRBJ2-7 and V is TRBV7-9; 11 positions agree with TRBD2. This CDR3 region has 15 residues. CDR1 and CDR2 (germline): SEHNR, FQNEAQ (reference sequence). Losses at the gene ends were 4 bases for V and 4 bases for J; bases not matched to a gene: 6. The CDR3 spells CASSSTSGGIYEQYF. The CDR3 region has the DNA TGTGCCAGCAGCTCCACTAGCGGGGGAATATACGAGCAGTACTTC.

This clone has more than one count but fewer than ten. The CDR3 spells CASSLDASLNYGYTF. CDR3 coding DNA: TGTGCCAGCAGCTTAGATGCCAGCCTGAACTATGGCTACACCTTC. The chain employs TRBV7-9 and TRBJ1-2, with no clear D. V shed 1 base and J shed 2 bases, with 11 bases lying between them. Germline V lookup: CDR1 SEHNR, CDR2 FQNEAQ (reference sequence). This CDR3 spans 15 amino acids. Full variable domain (outside the CDR3, taken from reference TRBV7-9 and TRBJ1-2): DTGVSQNPRHKITKRGQNVTFRCDPISEHNRLYWYRQTLGQGPEFLTYFQNEAQLEKSRLLSDRFSAERPKGSFSTLEIQRTEQGDSAMYLCASSLDASLNYGYTFGSGTRLTVV.